This note documents a single T cell receptor (beta chain) sequence. Its antigen is not known. CDR3 length: 13 residues. V lost 1 base, J lost 1 base, and 7 bases lay in between. CDR1 and CDR2 (germline): GTSNPN, SVGIG (reference sequence). Assay used: immunoSEQ multiplex PCR; TCRdb lists only in-frame clones, some missing. This repertoire shows about 55,000 clones, 80% to 90% found once; its top ten account for approximately 13%. Sampling times: baseline, cycle 4 day 1, cycle 7 day 1. These data belong to a study of OX40 agonist ivuxolimab in advanced cancers. Looking at the study overall: Ivuxolimab, an agonistic anti-OX40 (CD134) antibody, was given to patients. Patients were roughly 81% male with ages roughly 23 to 90, mean about 65.

Study results and limitations: CD4+ and CD8+ T cells in blood underwent clonal expansion by week 6 at 0.1 to 3.0 mg/kg.

The clonotype was recovered from an adult with an advanced solid tumor such as melanoma, head and neck, liver or kidney cancer. The specimen comprised CD4+ or CD8+ T cells sorted from blood, sampled in a trial of the OX40 agonist ivuxolimab. This rearrangement joins TRBV30 to TRBJ1-1; no firm D call. CDR3 region: CAWSATRNTEAFF. The CDR3 bases are TGTGCCTGGAGTGCAACCAGGAACACTGAAGCTTTCTTT.